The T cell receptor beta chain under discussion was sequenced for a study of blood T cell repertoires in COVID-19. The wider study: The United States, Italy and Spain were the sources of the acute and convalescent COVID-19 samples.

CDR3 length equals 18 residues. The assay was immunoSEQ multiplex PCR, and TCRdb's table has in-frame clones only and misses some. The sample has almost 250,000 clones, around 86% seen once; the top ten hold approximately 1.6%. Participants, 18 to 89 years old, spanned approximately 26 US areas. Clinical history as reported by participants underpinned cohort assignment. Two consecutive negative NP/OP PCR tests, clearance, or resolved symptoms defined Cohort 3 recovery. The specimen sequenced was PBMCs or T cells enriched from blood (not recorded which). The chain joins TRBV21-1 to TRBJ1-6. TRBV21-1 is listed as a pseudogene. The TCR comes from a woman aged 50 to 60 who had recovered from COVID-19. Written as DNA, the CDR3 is TGTGCCAGCAGCAAAGGCGCGGCCATCCGGCCCTATAATTCACCCCTCCACTTT. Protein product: CASSKGAAIRPYNSPLHF.